The clone carrying this TCR beta chain was found a few times. As yet, its antigen is unknown. This CDR3 has 14 residues. Germline V gene data show CDR1 as SGHRS and CDR2 as YFSETQ. V gave up 0 bases and J gave up 14 bases; unmatched junction bases: 8. The data stem from a study of cytomegalovirus exposure and HLA in healthy donors. Overall study findings and caveats: With high specificity and sensitivity, the classifier reportedly diagnosed cytomegalovirus status.

PCR involved 60 Vbeta and 13 Jbeta primers. Only in-frame clones appear in the TCRdb table, and some are missing; sequencing was by immunoSEQ multiplex PCR. This table has fewer than 200,000 clones, about 10% appearing once. The TCR originated in a woman in her 30s in good health and CMV-seropositive. Material: PBMCs. The chain has TRBV5-1 and TRBJ2-1, with 10 nucleotides matching TRBD2. The CDR3 DNA follows: TGCGCCAGCAGCTTGGTTACTAGCGGGAAGGGGGAGTTCTTC. Amino acid sequence: CASSLVTSGKGEFF.